This is a list of T cell receptor beta chains from one sample in a study of shared clonotypes between healthy human individuals. Sequencing used immunoSEQ multiplex PCR; TCRdb keeps in-frame clones, though not all of them. This table has 2 million to 2.5 million clones, nearly 97% appearing once. The sequenced material came from naive CD4+ T cells sorted from blood. Receptors were obtained from a man younger than 35 in good health. Both conserved end residues are part of each CDR3. The D gene is left open where the match is weak. Expanded clones get a size class; other rows say once, few or many, or leave the size out.

clone_size: NA; d_call: NA; v_call: TRBV6-5; j_call: TRBJ1-4; cdr3_nt: TGTGCCAGCAGCCAGACCGCAGGGAAACTGTTTTTT; cdr3_aa: CASSQTAGKLFF
clone_size: NA; d_call: TRBD1; v_call: TRBV5-1; j_call: TRBJ2-2; cdr3_nt: TGCGCCAGCAGCTCTCCGGGACAGGGGGCGCATCTGCCCGGGGAGCTGTTTTTT; cdr3_aa: CASSSPGQGAHLPGELFF
clone_size: NA; d_call: NA; v_call: TRBV19; j_call: TRBJ2-2; cdr3_nt: TGTGCCAGTAGTATTAATGGGGCCACCGGGGAGCTGTTTTTT; cdr3_aa: CASSINGATGELFF
clone_size: NA; d_call: TRBD1; v_call: TRBV11-3; j_call: TRBJ2-1; cdr3_nt: TGTGCCAGCAGCTTGGGGACAGGGGGTTACAATGAGCAGTTCTTC; cdr3_aa: CASSLGTGGYNEQFF
clone_size: NA; d_call: TRBD1; v_call: TRBV2; j_call: TRBJ1-5; cdr3_nt: TGTGCCAGCAGTGAGGAGGGGGCTAGCAATCAGCCCCAGCATTTT; cdr3_aa: CASSEEGASNQPQHF
clone_size: NA; d_call: TRBD2; v_call: TRBV4-2; j_call: TRBJ2-7; cdr3_nt: TGTGCCAGCAGCCAAGAACGGGGGACTAACTACGAGCAGTACTTC; cdr3_aa: CASSQERGTNYEQYF
clone_size: NA; d_call: TRBD2; v_call: TRBV10-3; j_call: TRBJ2-3; cdr3_nt: TGTGCCATCTGGGGGGCGGGAGGGTCCCTCGGCACAGATACGCAGTATTTT; cdr3_aa: CAIWGAGGSLGTDTQYF
clone_size: NA; d_call: NA; v_call: TRBV10-3; j_call: TRBJ2-5; cdr3_nt: TGTGCCATCAGTGAAGGGCTACCCCAAGAGACCCAGTACTTC; cdr3_aa: CAISEGLPQETQYF
clone_size: NA; d_call: NA; v_call: TRBV6-4; j_call: TRBJ1-5; cdr3_nt: TGTGCCGCCGGGGGGGGACAGCCCCAGCATTTT; cdr3_aa: CAAGGGQPQHF
clone_size: NA; d_call: NA; v_call: TRBV5-5; j_call: TRBJ2-1; cdr3_nt: TGTGCCAGCAGCCCGGGACAAACCTACAATGAGCAGTTCTTC; cdr3_aa: CASSPGQTYNEQFF
clone_size: once; d_call: NA; v_call: TRBV30; j_call: TRBJ1-1; cdr3_nt: TGTGCCTGGAGTGTACGAGTGGCCGGGGAAGCTTTCTTT; cdr3_aa: CAWSVRVAGEAFF
clone_size: NA; d_call: TRBD1; v_call: TRBV14; j_call: TRBJ2-5; cdr3_nt: TGTGCCAGCAGCCAAAGACCGGGACAGCCAGAGACCCAGTACTTC; cdr3_aa: CASSQRPGQPETQYF
clone_size: once; d_call: NA; v_call: TRBV6-1; j_call: TRBJ1-5; cdr3_nt: TGTGCCAGCAGTGCAGCCGGGAGTATTAGCAATCAGCCCCAGCATTTT; cdr3_aa: CASSAAGSISNQPQHF
clone_size: NA; d_call: NA; v_call: TRBV30; j_call: TRBJ1-3; cdr3_nt: TGTGCCTGGAAGAGGAGTTCGGGAAACACCATATATTTT; cdr3_aa: CAWKRSSGNTIYF
clone_size: NA; d_call: TRBD1; v_call: TRBV30; j_call: TRBJ1-1; cdr3_nt: TGTGCCTGGCGACAGGGGAAGAACACTGAAGCTTTCTTT; cdr3_aa: CAWRQGKNTEAFF
clone_size: NA; d_call: NA; v_call: TRBV9; j_call: TRBJ2-3; cdr3_nt: TGTGCCAGCAGCGTAAGGGTAGGGGACGGGACAGATACGCAGTATTTT; cdr3_aa: CASSVRVGDGTDTQYF
clone_size: NA; d_call: TRBD1; v_call: TRBV6-6; j_call: TRBJ2-1; cdr3_nt: TGTGCCAGCAGTCGGGACAGGGGGGTCGGCGAGCAGTTCTTC; cdr3_aa: CASSRDRGVGEQFF
clone_size: NA; d_call: NA; v_call: TRBV28; j_call: TRBJ1-2; cdr3_nt: TGTGCCAGCAGTTCACGCGGGACACACTATGGCTACACCTTC; cdr3_aa: CASSSRGTHYGYTF
clone_size: NA; d_call: TRBD2; v_call: TRBV5-4; j_call: TRBJ2-5; cdr3_nt: TGTGCCAGCAGCTTACTAGCGAGTGAGACCCAGTACTTC; cdr3_aa: CASSLLASETQYF
clone_size: NA; d_call: TRBD1; v_call: TRBV28; j_call: TRBJ2-7; cdr3_nt: TGTGCCAGCAGTGGGGAGTCACCGGGACAGGGGGCCTACGAGCAGTACTTC; cdr3_aa: CASSGESPGQGAYEQYF
clone_size: NA; d_call: NA; v_call: TRBV4-3; j_call: TRBJ2-4; cdr3_nt: TGCGCCAGCAGCCAGCACGACCTACCCACTAAGGGACTTCAGTACTTC; cdr3_aa: CASSQHDLPTKGLQYF
clone_size: NA; d_call: NA; v_call: TRBV7-9; j_call: TRBJ1-1; cdr3_nt: TGTGCCAGCAGCTGGGGAGCGAGTTTGAACACTGAAGCTTTCTTT; cdr3_aa: CASSWGASLNTEAFF
clone_size: NA; d_call: TRBD1; v_call: TRBV29-1; j_call: TRBJ2-7; cdr3_nt: TGCAGCGTTGGGACAGGGGGCATGTCCGAGCAGTACTTC; cdr3_aa: CSVGTGGMSEQYF
clone_size: NA; d_call: NA; v_call: TRBV7-9; j_call: TRBJ1-4; cdr3_nt: TGTGCCAGCAGCTTAGTCGTCGGGGGAACTAATGAAAAACTGTTTTTT; cdr3_aa: CASSLVVGGTNEKLFF
clone_size: NA; d_call: TRBD1; v_call: TRBV5-4; j_call: TRBJ1-2; cdr3_nt: TGTGCCAGCAGCATTCCGGGACAGGGGGTATCTAACTATGGCTACACCTTC; cdr3_aa: CASSIPGQGVSNYGYTF
clone_size: NA; d_call: NA; v_call: TRBV30; j_call: TRBJ2-3; cdr3_nt: TGTGCCTGGAGTGACTACCCTCTGGTAACAGATACGCAGTATTTT; cdr3_aa: CAWSDYPLVTDTQYF
clone_size: NA; d_call: NA; v_call: TRBV27; j_call: TRBJ1-1; cdr3_nt: TGTGCCAGCAGTTTATCAGGGGGAGGGACTGAAGCTTTCTTT; cdr3_aa: CASSLSGGGTEAFF
clone_size: NA; d_call: TRBD2; v_call: TRBV30; j_call: TRBJ2-1; cdr3_nt: TGTGCCTGGAGCAACTCCGGACTAGCGGGAAATGAGCAGTTCTTC; cdr3_aa: CAWSNSGLAGNEQFF